These T cell receptor beta chains were read from a single sample in a study of blood T cell repertoires in COVID-19. Clones were read by immunoSEQ multiplex PCR, and TCRdb kept only the in-frame ones, dropping some. This sample has some 200,000 clones, with around 90% found just once. Material: PBMCs or T cells enriched from blood (not recorded which). Receptors were obtained from a woman younger than 45 who had recovered from COVID-19. Each CDR3 is given with its conserved first and last residue. Each record gives: V gene, J gene, D gene, clone size, CDR3 DNA, CDR3 protein. D genes are given only for firm matches. Clone size is stated in some rows and not others, as once, few, many or a class when expanded.

TRBV4-1	TRBJ1-1	TRBD1	.	TGCGCCAGCAGCCAAGGTACAGGACAGGGTGACGCTTTCTTT	CASSQGTGQGDAFF
TRBV15	TRBJ2-7	TRBD2	.	TGTGCCACCAGCAGAGATCGGGGGACTATTTCCTACGAGCAGTACTTC	CATSRDRGTISYEQYF
TRBV7-9	TRBJ1-1	.	.	TGTGCCAGCAGCCCAGCAACAGGGCGCACTGAAGCTTTCTTT	CASSPATGRTEAFF
TRBV1	TRBJ2-7	.	.	TGCACCAGCAGCCAAGATACAGAACACATCCCCTACGAGCAGTACTTC	CTSSQDTEHIPYEQYF
TRBV6-2/TRBV6-3	TRBJ2-3	.	once	TGTGCCAGCAGCAACGGAGAGTCGATAGATACGCAGTATTTT	CASSNGESIDTQYF
TRBV30	TRBJ2-2	TRBD2	once	TGTGCCTGGGGAAAGGGACTAGCGGGGTCAGCCGGGACCGGGGAGCTGTTTTTT	CAWGKGLAGSAGTGELFF
TRBV7-2	TRBJ1-1	.	.	TGTGCCAGCCACCGGGCCAGGAGGGACACTGAAGCTTTCTTT	CASHRARRDTEAFF
TRBV29-1	TRBJ1-1	.	.	TGCAGCGTAGACATTGCAGGGACTGAAGCTTTCTTT	CSVDIAGTEAFF
TRBV9	TRBJ1-6	.	.	TGTGCCAGCAGCGTAGCTGGGCCCCCCCTCCACTTT	CASSVAGPPLHF
TRBV7-3	TRBJ2-6	.	once	TGTGCCAGCAGACCCACGCGTAGGGCCAACGTCCTGACTTTC	CASRPTRRANVLTF
TRBV12-5	TRBJ1-6	.	.	TGTGCTAGTGGACCCCCAGGGAAGATTTCACCCCTCCACTTT	CASGPPGKISPLHF
TRBV15	TRBJ1-2	TRBD1	.	TGTGCCACCAGCAGGGGGACAGGGACTTATGGCTACACCTTC	CATSRGTGTYGYTF
TRBV6-2/TRBV6-3	TRBJ2-1	TRBD2	.	TGTGCCAGCAGCGCCCCCGTTGCGGGAGTGTACAATGAGCAGTTCTTC	CASSAPVAGVYNEQFF
TRBV7-8	TRBJ1-3	.	once	TGTGCCAGCGGAGGGGCCTTGCACTCTGGAAACACCATATATTTT	CASGGALHSGNTIYF